One sample yielded the 22 T cell receptor beta chains listed below, sequenced in a study of beta chain features in type 1 diabetes. Their specific antigens are unknown. General study results and limits: A moderate, significant TCRB CDR3 shortening appeared in type 1 diabetes across four CD4+ subsets.

Expressed TCRB transcripts were sequenced because the isolated RNA had all been reverse transcribed beforehand. Libraries were prepared by immunoSEQ multiplex PCR; TCRdb keeps only in-frame clonotypes and omits some of them. The table has approximately 260,000 clones, 20% seen once. The sample was naive CD4+ T cells from blood. These receptors were taken from a woman in her thirties or forties with type 1 diabetes.

The chain uses TRBV4-3 and TRBJ2-7, with 7 bases that match TRBD1. Germline lookup yields CDR1 LGHNA and CDR2 YSLEER. With V trimmed by 1 base and J by 1 base, 4 bases remained unmatched. The length of the CDR3 is 15 residues. CDR3 sequence reads: CASSQVTGQSYEQYF. The CDR3 DNA reads TGCGCCAGCAGCCAAGTTACGGGACAGTCCTACGAGCAGTACTTC.

This chain links TRBV2 with TRBJ2-7; 7 nucleotides match TRBD1. V lost 4 bases and J lost 4; bases outside the gene matches: 4. Germline V lookup: CDR1 SNHLY, CDR2 FYNNEI. The CDR3 is made up of 13 amino acids. The CDR3 loop is CASSGQGRYEQYF. The DNA for the CDR3 is TGTGCCAGCAGTGGACAGGGTAGATACGAGCAGTACTTC.

This chain connects TRBV30 to TRBJ1-1; weak D call: TRBD1 (5 bases). The CDR3 runs to 13 residues. Trimming pared 4 bases from V and 0 bases from J, leaving 9 bases between. CDR1 and CDR2 from the germline V gene are GTSNPN and SVGIG (reference sequence). For the CDR3, the DNA is TGTGCCTGGACGGGGGGATTGAACACTGAAGCTTTCTTT. The encoded protein is CAWTGGLNTEAFF.

This clone was seen a handful of times. The V gene is TRBV4-3, the J gene TRBJ2-1; no definite D call. Germline CDR1 and CDR2: LGHNA and YSLEER. V was shortened by 3 bases and J by 5 bases, with 11 bases between the two germline ends. This CDR3 contains 14 residues. CDR3 DNA: TGCGCCAGCAGCCAGCAGGTATCAAACAATGAGCAGTTCTTC. This gives the protein CASSQQVSNNEQFF.

The chain joins TRBV28 to TRBJ2-7; TRBD1 aligns across 7 bases. Germline trimming cut 6 bases from V and 5 bases from J; bases unmatched to any gene: 13. The CDR3 contains 15 residues. Germline loops: CDR1 MDHEN, CDR2 SYDVKM. CDR3 nucleotide sequence: TGTGCCAGCAGGCCCCCCGGGACAGTGTTTCACGAGCAGTACTTC. Protein product: CASRPPGTVFHEQYF.

Notes on this clone: Germline and junction disagree at one end, which may indicate a read error. This chain links TRBV5-4 with TRBJ1-2; D is uncertain. Per germline, CDR1 SGHNT and CDR2 YYREEE (reference sequence). The CDR3 loop spans 11 amino acids. The CDR3 region is CASSQGLKLVF. In nucleotides, the CDR3 is TGTGCCAGCAGCCAAGGACTGAAGTTGGTCTTC.

CDR3 DNA sequence: TGCAGCGTTCAAACCGGGACAGAACAGCCCCAGCATTTT. Protein: CSVQTGTEQPQHF. The chain employs TRBV29-1 and TRBJ1-5, with 7 bases lining up with TRBD1. Looked up from germline, CDR1 is SQVTM and CDR2 is ANQGSEA. Trimming cost V 5 bases and J 7 bases; bases outside gene matches: 8. The CDR3 length is 13 residues.

The chain joins TRBV7-2 to TRBJ2-7; 7 bases are shared with TRBD2. After removal of 6 bases from V and 0 bases from J, the junction contained 11 bases not matched to a gene. CDR3 length equals 16 residues. Germline V gene lookup returns CDR1 SGHTA and CDR2 FQGNSA. The chain's CDR3 is CASSLGAGYSSYEQYF. In nucleotides, the CDR3 is TGTGCCAGCAGTTTGGGAGCGGGGTACAGCTCCTACGAGCAGTACTTC.

In this sample, this clone turned up a few times. The chain couples TRBV29-1 to TRBJ1-1; D possibly corresponds to TRBD1 (5 bases). Germline V gene sequence: CDR1 SQVTM, CDR2 ANQGSEA. CDR3 length: 13 amino acids. V lost 7 bases and J lost 0, with 12 bases in between. This chain's CDR3 is CSGRQLLNTEAFF. The CDR3 DNA sequence: TGCAGCGGTCGACAGTTGTTGAACACTGAAGCTTTCTTT.

This chain uses TRBV29-1 with TRBJ1-2, with 8 positions matching TRBD1. Trimming cost V 7 bases and J 5 bases; bases outside gene matches: 6. Germline assignment: CDR1 SQVTM and CDR2 ANQGSEA. The CDR3 extends over 12 amino acids. CDR3 sequence: CSAGQGKYGYTF. CDR3 in DNA: TGCAGCGCTGGACAGGGAAAGTATGGCTACACCTTC.

The rearrangement joins TRBV4-3 to TRBJ1-2, with a tentative D call TRBD1 (6 bases). The CDR3 sequence is 13 residues long. V shed 1 base and J shed 10 bases, with 13 bases lying between them. Germline values: CDR1 LGHNA, CDR2 YSLEER. The CDR3 DNA follows: TGCGCCAGCAGCCAAGGTCGGTGGGGGCCCTACACCTTC. This sequence encodes CASSQGRWGPYTF.

This clone was recorded a few times. The rearrangement joins TRBV10-3 to TRBJ1-2, with D tentatively TRBD1 (6 bases). Germline assignment: CDR1 ENHRY and CDR2 SYGVKD. V was pared by 10 bases and J by 0 bases, with 12 bases between. The CDR3 totals 13 residues. The CDR3 region has the DNA TGTGCCAGCAGAGGGGGAGCTAACTATGGCTACACCTTC. Protein product: CASRGGANYGYTF.

This rearrangement joins TRBV4-1 to TRBJ2-7, with 7 bases fitting TRBD2. The trim removed 4 bases at V and 5 bases at J, leaving 8 bases unmatched. Germline loops: CDR1 MGHRA, CDR2 YSYEKL. CDR3 size: 14 residues. The CDR3 DNA reads as TGCGCCAGCAGCCGGGACTATCCCAGGGACGAGCAGTACTTC. Its translation: CASSRDYPRDEQYF.

This clone has just a few counts. V is TRBV19 and J is TRBJ1-5; D remains ambiguous. The CDR3 has 12 residues. Germline CDR1 LNHDA, CDR2 SQIVND (reference sequence). V gave up 5 bases and J gave up 9 bases, with 11 bases separating them. In DNA, the CDR3 is TGTGCCAGTAGTCCCTCCACCGGGCCCCAGCATTTT. Encoded protein: CASSPSTGPQHF. Complete variable domain (other parts from reference TRBV19 and TRBJ1-5): DGGITQSPKYLFRKEGQNVTLSCEQNLNHDAMYWYRQDPGQGLRLIYYSQIVNDFQKGDIAEGYSVSREKKESFPLTVTSAQKNPTAFYLCASSPSTGPQHFGDGTRLSIL.

The chain is built from TRBV4-1 and TRBJ1-4; 7 bases fit TRBD1. Germline CDR1 reads MGHRA; CDR2 reads YSYEKL. This CDR3 is 15 amino acids long. The V segment lost 1 base and the J segment 5 bases; nucleotides outside the gene matches: 4. Written as DNA, the CDR3 is TGCGCCAGCAGCCAAGGGGGGACAGCGAATGAAAAACTGTTTTTT. It translates to CASSQGGTANEKLFF.

The chain links TRBV5-8 to TRBJ1-2, with TRBD1 identical over 9 bases. V was pared by 4 bases and J by 2 bases, with 3 bases of the junction left unmatched. Germline CDR1 and CDR2: SGHTS and YDEGEE. The CDR3 is 14 amino acids. For the CDR3, the DNA is TGTGCCAGCAGCCATACAGGGGGCAACTATGGCTACACCTTC. It yields the protein CASSHTGGNYGYTF.

The V gene is TRBV7-2, the J gene TRBJ2-6, with D maybe TRBD1 (5 bases). Deletions cut 7 bases from V and 3 bases from J, with 16 bases between. The CDR3 consists of 16 residues. Germline assignment: CDR1 SGHTA and CDR2 FQGNSA. As DNA, the CDR3 is TGTGCCAGCACGCCGAGCAGGGCAAGTGGGGCCAACGTCCTGACTTTC. Its translation: CASTPSRASGANVLTF.

The rearrangement joins TRBV28 to TRBJ1-2, with a tentative D call TRBD1 (5 bases). This CDR3 is 12 amino acids long. The V end was cut by 2 bases, the J end by 7 bases, with 8 bases between. The germline V gene has CDR1 MDHEN and CDR2 SYDVKM. In nucleotides, the CDR3 is TGTGCCAGCAGTTTACTCAGGGCTGGCTACACCTTC. Translation gives CASSLLRAGYTF.

This clone was recorded a few times. The chain is built from TRBV25-1 and TRBJ1-1, with TRBD1 matching over 9 bases. With V trimmed by 1 base and J by 8 bases, 8 bases remained unmatched. Germline CDR1 is MGHDK and CDR2 is SYGVNS. The CDR3 is 15 residues long. The CDR3 protein is CASSEWDRARSEAFF. CDR3 coding DNA: TGTGCCAGCAGTGAATGGGACAGGGCCCGATCCGAAGCTTTCTTT. The full variable domain, its missing parts supplied by reference TRBV25-1 and TRBJ1-1, is EADIYQTPRYLVIGTGKKITLECSQTMGHDKMYWYQQDPGMELHLIHYSYGVNSTEKGDLSSESTVSRIRTEHFPLTLESARPSHTSQYLCASSEWDRARSEAFFGQGTRLTVV.

This clone showed up just a few times. This chain joins TRBV4-2 and TRBJ2-5; 9 bases are a match to TRBD1. Per germline, CDR1 LGHNA and CDR2 YNFKEQ. The CDR3 sequence is 17 residues long. V was clipped by 0 bases and J by 4 bases; unmatched bases: 9. The CDR3 region is CASSQDLLQGAGETQYF. DNA for the CDR3: TGTGCCAGCAGCCAAGACCTACTACAGGGGGCAGGAGAGACCCAGTACTTC.

This clone was seen more than once but under ten times. CDR3 amino acids: CASSQDYPLQDTQYF. In DNA, the CDR3 is TGCGCCAGCAGCCAAGACTATCCCTTGCAAGATACGCAGTATTTT. The rearrangement joins TRBV4-1 to TRBJ2-3; D uncertain. In germline, CDR1 is MGHRA, CDR2 YSYEKL. The V end lost 0 bases, the J end lost 5 bases, and 12 bases lay between the germline ends. The CDR3 loop spans 15 amino acids.

This clone has more than one count but fewer than ten. V usage is TRBV28 and J usage is TRBJ1-1; D not resolved. V lost 6 bases, J lost 4 bases, and 21 bases lay in between. Germline V gene lookup returns CDR1 MDHEN and CDR2 SYDVKM. The CDR3 is 16 amino acids. In DNA form, the CDR3 reads TGTGCCAGCAGGGGTAGGAGGGTAGAAAGAGGCACTGAAGCTTTCTTT. Its translation is CASRGRRVERGTEAFF. Based on the CDR3 plus reference TRBV28 and TRBJ1-1, the full variable domain is DVKVTQSSRYLVKRTGEKVFLECVQDMDHENMFWYRQDPGLGLRLIYFSYDVKMKEKGDIPEGYSVSREKKERFSLILESASTNQTSMYLCASRGRRVERGTEAFFGQGTRLTVV.